The present T cell receptor beta chain was sequenced within a study of cytomegalovirus exposure and HLA in healthy donors. Study-level information: HLA-typed donors were the source of 86 million or so unique TCRs held in an early data release. Regarding the study as a whole: A later analysis, which compared TCR beta chains of equal frequency, found the HLA-associated ones more clonally expanded. Later analysis identified several of the most significant clusters that appeared linked to common viral pathogens.

PCR primers comprised 60 Vbeta and 13 Jbeta primers. The method was immunoSEQ multiplex PCR; TCRdb's version includes in-frame clones alone and lacks a portion of them. Of 100,000 to 150,000 clones detected, about 80% appear once; the ten largest clones hold 1%. As regards this clone: Its specificity is not known.

These donors counted as nominally healthy when sampled, but unrecorded immune exposures were likely. The specimen was PBMCs. This receptor was identified in a man aged 35 to 55 in good health and CMV-seronegative.

The CDR3 region has the DNA TGTGCCAGCAGACACGGAACGGGACAGGGACCCACCGGGGAGCTGTTTTTT. It codes for CASRHGTGQGPTGELFF. The chain is built from TRBV2 and TRBJ2-2; 9 bases map to TRBD1. Germline V gene lookup returns CDR1 SNHLY and CDR2 FYNNEI. The CDR3 is 17 residues long. With 6 bases clipped from V and 4 bases from J, the junction kept 12 bases outside the gene matches.